These 17 T cell receptor beta chains came from one sample sequenced in a study of CD8 T cells in ankylosing spondylitis. General study results and limits: Several highly homologous variants made up a TCR beta motif, and this motif appeared characteristic of ankylosing spondylitis blood.

TCRdb re-analysed the 5' RACE reads in MiXCR, keeping a single row per CDR3 protein. Altogether approximately 400,000 distinct CDR3 sequences are present, roughly 26% being singletons, with the ten largest covering over 0.8%. Which antigens these TCRs recognize remains unknown. The specimen sequenced was blood, either unsorted or a sorted T cell fraction (not recorded which). The receptor source for this set is a male donor with ankylosing spondylitis.

V usage is TRBV5-1 and J usage is TRBJ2-1; 8 bases line up with TRBD1. Per germline, CDR1 SGHRS and CDR2 YFSETQ. The CDR3 is 15 amino acids. Trimming at V came to 4 bases and at J to 0 bases, leaving 3 bases not matched to a gene. CDR3: CASSITGGSYNEQFF. CDR3 DNA sequence: TGCGCCAGCAGCATAACAGGGGGCTCCTACAATGAGCAGTTCTTC.

This chain uses TRBV12-3 or TRBV12-4 with TRBJ2-5; D assignment may be TRBD1 or TRBD2 (5 bases each). Trimming cost V 1 base and J 1 base, with 13 bases left between them. This CDR3 spans 16 amino acids. CDR3 protein: CASSLVGAGFQETQYF. The DNA of the CDR3 is TGTGCCAGCAGTTTAGTTGGGGCGGGCTTCCAAGAGACCCAGTACTTC.

The gene calls are TRBV3-1 and TRBJ2-1; 7 bases agree with TRBD2. Germline CDR1 LGHDT, CDR2 YNNKEL (reference sequence). With 6 bases clipped from V and 6 bases from J, the junction kept 11 bases outside the gene matches. The CDR3 length is 15 residues. As DNA, the CDR3 is TGTGCCAGCAGTCTACTTTCGGGAGGATTCAATGAGCAGTTCTTC. As protein: CASSLLSGGFNEQFF.

V is TRBV5-1 and J is TRBJ1-5, with D perhaps TRBD1 (5 bases). The CDR3 loop spans 14 amino acids. CDR1 is SGHRS, CDR2 YFSETQ, per germline. With 3 bases removed from V and 4 bases from J, the gap between germline ends came to 11 bases. The CDR3 sequence is CASSSGDGNQPQHF. The CDR3 DNA sequence: TGCGCCAGCAGCTCGGGGGACGGTAATCAGCCCCAGCATTTT.

In this sample, this clonotype turned up many times. This chain links TRBV9 with TRBJ2-3; 13 bases line up with TRBD2. In germline, CDR1 is SGDLS, CDR2 YYNGEE. The CDR3 runs 15 residues. With 0 bases clipped from V and 6 bases from J, the junction kept 1 base outside the gene matches. The CDR3 here is CASSVGTSGSDTQYF. CDR3 in DNA: TGTGCCAGCAGCGTAGGGACTAGCGGGAGCGATACGCAGTATTTT. The complete variable domain, with remaining parts taken from reference TRBV9 and TRBJ2-3, reads DSGVTQTPKHLITATGQRVTLRCSPRSGDLSVYWYQQSLDQGLQFLIQYYNGEERAKGNILERFSAQQFPDLHSELNLSSLELGDSALYFCASSVGTSGSDTQYFGPGTRLTVL.

The genes are TRBV7-9 and TRBJ2-3; no clear D gene. CDR1 SEHNR and CDR2 FQNEAQ come from the germline V gene (reference sequence). This CDR3 spans 14 amino acids. Trimming removed 5 bases from V and 2 bases from J, with 11 bases in between. The CDR3 nucleotides read TGTGCCAGCAGCACAGTGCCTTCCACAGATACGCAGTATTTT. This translates into CASSTVPSTDTQYF.

The genes are TRBV30 and TRBJ2-3; the D is unclear. The CDR3 sequence is 14 residues long. The V gene lost 0 bases and the J gene lost 3 bases, with 10 bases spanning the gap. The germline V gene has CDR1 GTSNPN and CDR2 SVGIG (reference sequence). CDR3 coding DNA: TGTGCCTGGAGTGTCTTGGCTTCAACAGATACGCAGTATTTT. Translated, it gives CAWSVLASTDTQYF.

This chain joins TRBV20-1 and TRBJ2-1, with D perhaps matching TRBD2 (6 bases). V was trimmed by 0 bases and J by 6 bases, leaving 18 bases between them. This CDR3 contains 16 residues. The germline CDR1 and CDR2 sequences are DFQATT and SNEGSKA (reference sequence). CDR3 in amino acids: CSARDPGLGRLNEQFF. CDR3 in DNA: TGCAGTGCTAGAGACCCGGGACTGGGGCGACTCAATGAGCAGTTCTTC.

The V gene is TRBV20-1, the J gene TRBJ2-7; no clear D. Per germline, CDR1 DFQATT and CDR2 SNEGSKA (reference sequence). The V gene lost 7 bases and the J gene lost 2 bases, with 12 bases spanning the gap. CDR3 length: 12 residues. The CDR3 is CSGLRLAYEQYF. The CDR3 nucleotides are TGCAGTGGTTTGCGACTGGCCTACGAGCAGTACTTC.

This chain links TRBV21-1 with TRBJ2-7. TRBV21-1 is described as a pseudogene. This CDR3 is built from 13 residues. CDR3 loop: CASSKTPNYEQYV. The DNA for the CDR3 is TGTGCCAGCAGCAAAACACCTAACTACGAGCAGTACGTC.

The chain links TRBV7-2 to TRBJ1-4; D remains ambiguous. The CDR3 has 14 amino acids. Germline assignment: CDR1 SGHTA and CDR2 FQGNSA. V was pared by 4 bases and J by 0 bases, with 6 bases between. The DNA for the CDR3 is TGTGCCAGCAGCTCACACCCAACTAATGAAAAACTGTTTTTT. Its protein product is CASSSHPTNEKLFF.

This chain joins TRBV20-1 and TRBJ1-3; 7 bases map to TRBD1. From germline, CDR1 is DFQATT and CDR2 SNEGSKA (reference sequence). The CDR3 loop spans 14 amino acids. J lost 0 bases, V lost 3 bases, and 2 bases had no gene match. CDR3 sequence: CSASRTGSGNTIYF. Written as DNA, the CDR3 is TGCAGTGCTAGTAGGACAGGCTCTGGAAACACCATATATTTT.

This clonotype was seen a handful of times. The V call is TRBV15, the J call TRBJ2-1; 10 bases line up with TRBD2. V was pared by 4 bases and J by 8 bases, with 14 bases of the junction left unmatched. Germline V gene lookup returns CDR1 LNHNV and CDR2 YYDKDF (reference sequence). This CDR3 contains 17 residues. CDR3: CATSNNLGLAGAYEQFF. Here the CDR3 DNA reads TGTGCCACCAGCAACAACCTCGGGCTAGCGGGAGCATATGAGCAGTTCTTC.

This chain connects TRBV7-2 to TRBJ2-7; 8 nucleotides match TRBD1. V was pared by 8 bases and J by 4 bases, with 7 bases of the junction left unmatched. CDR1 and CDR2 (germline): SGHTA, FQGNSA. The CDR3 has 13 residues. CDR3 coding DNA: TGTGCCAGCGGATGGGACAGGCCGTACGAGCAGTACTTC. Encoded protein: CASGWDRPYEQYF.

The V gene is TRBV5-1, the J gene TRBJ2-7, with D uncertain. Germline V gives CDR1 SGHRS, CDR2 YFSETQ. The CDR3 length is 15 residues. V lost 0 bases and J lost 4, with 14 bases in between. CDR3 sequence (DNA): TGCGCCAGCAGCTTGGGATCCAAGGTTTCATACGAGCAGTACTTC. As protein: CASSLGSKVSYEQYF.

This clonotype showed up just once. The chain employs TRBV5-1 and TRBJ1-2; possibly TRBD1 for D (6 bases). The CDR3 sequence is 14 residues long. The germline CDR1 and CDR2 sequences are SGHRS and YFSETQ. Trimming left V 4 bases short and J 3 bases short, with 13 bases between. CDR3 DNA: TGCGCCAGCAGCCCGGGGCCAGGGGACTATGGCTACACCTTC. Encoded protein: CASSPGPGDYGYTF.

This chain links TRBV29-1 with TRBJ2-5; D remains unclear. Between the trimmed V and J ends, which lost 7 bases and 1 base, there was a span of 13 bases. Germline V lookup: CDR1 SQVTM, CDR2 ANQGSEA. The CDR3 is made up of 13 amino acids. CDR3 sequence (DNA): TGCAGCGCCCAAAGATTGGGCCAAGAGACCCAGTACTTC. This sequence encodes CSAQRLGQETQYF. Together with reference TRBV29-1 and TRBJ2-5, the CDR3 gives the full variable domain: SAVISQKPSRDICQRGTSLTIQCQVDSQVTMMFWYRQQPGQSLTLIATANQGSEATYESGFVIDKFPISRPNLTFSTLTVSNMSPEDSSIYLCSAQRLGQETQYFGPGTRLLVL.